Listed here are 10 T cell receptor beta chains from one sample, sequenced in a study of immune evolution from preneoplasia to lung adenocarcinoma. Assay: immunoSEQ multiplex PCR; the TCRdb copy retains only in-frame clones and omits some. The sample includes approximately 4,500 clones, around 90% of them seen just once. The sequencing sample was made of FFPE invasive lung adenocarcinoma tissue. Every receptor here comes from a person aged 50-59 years with lung adenocarcinoma.

The gene calls are TRBV11-2 and TRBJ2-7; D may be TRBD1 (6 bases). The CDR3 covers 16 residues. The V gene's germline CDR1 is SGHAT and CDR2 FQNNGV. The germline V and J ends were trimmed by 2 bases and 0 bases, with 14 bases remaining between them. The CDR3 spells CASSLSLDRSSYEQYF. CDR3 nucleotide sequence: TGTGCCAGCAGCTTAAGCCTAGACAGGAGCTCCTACGAGCAGTACTTC.

This clone was counted a few times. The chain links TRBV6-6 to TRBJ2-3, with 9 bases identical to TRBD1. J lost 1 base, V lost 4 bases, and 0 bases had no gene match. The germline V gene encodes CDR1 MNHNY and CDR2 SVGAGI (reference sequence). The CDR3 loop spans 14 amino acids. The CDR3, as DNA: TGTGCCAGCAGTTGGACAGGGGGCACAGATACGCAGTATTTT. This gives the protein CASSWTGGTDTQYF.

The gene calls are TRBV11-2 and TRBJ2-5; 8 bases fit TRBD1. The CDR3 runs 15 residues. Germline V lookup: CDR1 SGHAT, CDR2 FQNNGV. The V segment lost 2 bases and the J segment 5 bases; nucleotides outside the gene matches: 7. CDR3 DNA sequence: TGTGCCAGCAGCTTACAAACAGGGGGAAGGGAGACCCAGTACTTC. Protein product: CASSLQTGGRETQYF.

This chain connects TRBV2 to TRBJ2-2; 8 bases are shared with TRBD2. Looked up from germline, CDR1 is SNHLY and CDR2 is FYNNEI. The CDR3 runs 13 residues. The V and J ends lost 8 bases and 7 bases, in that order; junction bases with no gene match: 6. CDR3 amino acids: CASGTSGNGELFF. The CDR3 coding sequence is TGTGCCAGCGGCACTAGCGGCAACGGGGAGCTGTTTTTT.

The chain employs TRBV30 and TRBJ2-7; a weak D match, TRBD2 (6 bases). From germline, CDR1 is GTSNPN and CDR2 SVGIG (reference sequence). Trimming removed 0 bases from V and 3 bases from J, with 12 bases in between. CDR3 length: 14 residues. The CDR3 protein is CAWSVWDGSYEQYF. The CDR3 coding sequence is TGTGCCTGGAGTGTATGGGACGGGAGCTACGAGCAGTACTTC.

V is TRBV19 and J is TRBJ2-3, with a weak D call TRBD2 (6 bases). From germline, CDR1 is LNHDA and CDR2 SQIVND (reference sequence). Trimming cost V 8 bases and J 1 base, with 13 bases left between them. The CDR3 is made up of 14 amino acids. The chain's CDR3 is CASRTGTGTDTQYF. The CDR3 DNA sequence: TGTGCCAGTCGAACCGGGACTGGCACAGATACGCAGTATTTT.

This clone appeared a few times. The chain is built from TRBV30 and TRBJ1-5; no firm D call. Trimming pared 1 base from V and 3 bases from J, leaving 16 bases between. In germline, CDR1 is GTSNPN, CDR2 SVGIG (reference sequence). This CDR3 region has 16 residues. The CDR3 region is CAWSAPGRWNNQPQHF. CDR3 nucleotides: TGTGCCTGGAGTGCCCCCGGGCGGTGGAACAATCAGCCCCAGCATTTT.

The chain uses TRBV27 and TRBJ1-5; TRBD1 agrees at 8 bases. Unmatched junction bases numbered 6, after V lost 4 bases and J lost 4 bases. Per the germline V gene, CDR1 is MNHEY and CDR2 is SMNVEV (reference sequence). This CDR3 is built from 15 residues. The CDR3 is CASSYEYRGNQPQHF. The CDR3 nucleotides read TGTGCCAGCAGTTATGAATACAGGGGGAATCAGCCCCAGCATTTT.

Comments on this clone: One end of the junction does not line up with germline, which may come from a read error. The chain links TRBV5-8 to TRBJ2-5, with 15 bases that match TRBD2. The CDR3 sequence is 17 residues long. Germline lookup yields CDR1 SGHTS and CDR2 YDEGEE. CDR3 protein: CANSLGLAGGGSETQYF. As DNA, the CDR3 is TGTGCCAACAGCTTGGGACTAGCGGGAGGAGGTTCAGAGACCCAGTACTTC. The whole variable domain, filled in from reference TRBV5-8 and TRBJ2-5, reads EAGVTQSPTHLIKTRGQQATLRCSPISGHTSVYWYQQALGLGLQFLLWYDEGEERNRGNFPPRFSGRQFPNYSSELNVNALELEDSALYLCANSLGLAGGGSETQYFGPGTRLLVL.

The V and J genes are TRBV5-1 and TRBJ2-2; D remains unclear. Germline V gives CDR1 SGHRS, CDR2 YFSETQ. The CDR3 sequence is 12 residues long. Between the trimmed V and J ends, which lost 4 bases and 5 bases, there was a span of 6 bases. The CDR3 DNA reads TGCGCCAGCAGCGTGCAGACCGGGGAGCTGTTTTTT. Protein product: CASSVQTGELFF.